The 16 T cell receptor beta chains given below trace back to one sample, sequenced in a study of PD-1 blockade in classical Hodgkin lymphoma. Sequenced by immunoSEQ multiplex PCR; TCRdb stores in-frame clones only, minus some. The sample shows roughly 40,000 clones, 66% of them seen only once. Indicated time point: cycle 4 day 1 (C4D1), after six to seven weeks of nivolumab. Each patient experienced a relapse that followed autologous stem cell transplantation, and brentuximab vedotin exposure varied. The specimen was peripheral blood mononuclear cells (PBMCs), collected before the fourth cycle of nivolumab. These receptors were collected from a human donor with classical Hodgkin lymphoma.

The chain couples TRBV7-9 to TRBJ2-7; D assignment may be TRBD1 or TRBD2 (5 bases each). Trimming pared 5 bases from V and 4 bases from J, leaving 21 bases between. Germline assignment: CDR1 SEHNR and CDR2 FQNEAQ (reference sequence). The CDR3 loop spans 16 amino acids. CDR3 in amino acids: CASSDPTADRKYEQYF. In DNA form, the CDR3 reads TGTGCCAGCAGCGACCCGACAGCGGATCGTAAATACGAGCAGTACTTC.

CDR3 region: CASYSGYSNQPQHF. The CDR3 DNA sequence: TGTGCCAGTTACTCTGGATATAGCAATCAGCCCCAGCATTTT. The rearrangement uses TRBV6-1 and TRBJ1-5; D is unresolved. The CDR3 is made up of 14 amino acids. V gave up 9 bases and J gave up 0 bases, with 12 bases separating them. Per germline, CDR1 MNHNS and CDR2 SASEGT.

CDR3 in DNA: TGCGCCAGCAGCTTGGAGGGGGCCAATCAGCCCCAGCATTTT. Translation gives CASSLEGANQPQHF. The rearrangement links TRBV5-1 to TRBJ1-5; 7 positions agree with TRBD1. Germline V lookup: CDR1 SGHRS, CDR2 YFSETQ. This CDR3 has 14 residues. Trimming removed 0 bases from V and 3 bases from J; junction bases left unmatched: 0. Full variable domain (rest looked up from reference TRBV5-1 and TRBJ1-5): KAGVTQTPRYLIKTRGQQVTLSCSPISGHRSVSWYQQTPGQGLQFLFEYFSETQRNKGNFPGRFSGRQFSNSRSEMNVSTLELGDSALYLCASSLEGANQPQHFGDGTRLSIL.

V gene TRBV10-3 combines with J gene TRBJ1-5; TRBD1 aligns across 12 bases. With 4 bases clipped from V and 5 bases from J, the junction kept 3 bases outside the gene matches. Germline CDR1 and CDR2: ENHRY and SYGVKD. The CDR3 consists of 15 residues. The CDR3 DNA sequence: TGTGCCATCAGTGGAGGGACAGGGGGCGATCAGCCCCAGCATTTT. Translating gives CAISGGTGGDQPQHF.

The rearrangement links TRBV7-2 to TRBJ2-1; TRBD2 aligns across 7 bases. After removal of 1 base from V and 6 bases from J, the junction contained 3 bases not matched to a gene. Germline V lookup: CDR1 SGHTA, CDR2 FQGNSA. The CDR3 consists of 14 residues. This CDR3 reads CASSLDGTTNEQFF. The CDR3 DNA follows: TGTGCCAGCAGCTTAGATGGGACTACCAATGAGCAGTTCTTC.

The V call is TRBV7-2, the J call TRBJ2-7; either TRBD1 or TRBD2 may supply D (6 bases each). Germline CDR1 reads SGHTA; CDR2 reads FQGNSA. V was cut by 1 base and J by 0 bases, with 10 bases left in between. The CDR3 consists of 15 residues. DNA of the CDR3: TGTGCCAGCAGCTTAGATGGGGGGCCCTCCTACGAGCAGTACTTC. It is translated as CASSLDGGPSYEQYF.

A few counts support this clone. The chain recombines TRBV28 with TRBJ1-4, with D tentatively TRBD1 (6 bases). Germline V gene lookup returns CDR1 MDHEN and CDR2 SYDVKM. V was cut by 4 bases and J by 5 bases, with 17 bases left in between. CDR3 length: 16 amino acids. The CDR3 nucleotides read TGTGCCAGCAGTTCGACAGGCTCCACGAGAAATGAAAAACTGTTTTTT. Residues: CASSSTGSTRNEKLFF.

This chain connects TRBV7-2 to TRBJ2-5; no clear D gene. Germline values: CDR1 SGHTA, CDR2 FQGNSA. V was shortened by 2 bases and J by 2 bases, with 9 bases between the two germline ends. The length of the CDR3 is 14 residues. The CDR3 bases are TGTGCCAGCAGCTTAAGTTTGGCTCAAGAGACCCAGTACTTC. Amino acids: CASSLSLAQETQYF.

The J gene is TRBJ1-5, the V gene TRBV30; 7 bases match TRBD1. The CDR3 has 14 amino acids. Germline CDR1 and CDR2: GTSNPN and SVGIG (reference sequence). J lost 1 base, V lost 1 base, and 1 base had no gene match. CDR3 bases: TGTGCCTGGAGTGAAGGGGGCAGCAATCAGCCCCAGCATTTT. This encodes CAWSEGGSNQPQHF.

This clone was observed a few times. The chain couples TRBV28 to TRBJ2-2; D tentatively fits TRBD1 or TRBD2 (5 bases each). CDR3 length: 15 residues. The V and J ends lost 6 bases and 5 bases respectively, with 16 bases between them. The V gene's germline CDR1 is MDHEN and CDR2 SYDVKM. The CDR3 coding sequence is TGTGCCAGCAGGCTTGGGGACCGGGGTACCGGGGAGCTGTTTTTT. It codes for CASRLGDRGTGELFF.

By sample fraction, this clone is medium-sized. CDR3 DNA sequence: TGTGCCAGTAGTACAGTCGACAGGGGGAGCAATCAGCCCCAGCATTTT. It yields the protein CASSTVDRGSNQPQHF. The genes are TRBV19 and TRBJ1-5; 9 bases map to TRBD1. CDR1 LNHDA and CDR2 SQIVND come from the germline V gene (reference sequence). The ends lost 4 bases at V and 1 base at J; junction bases unmatched: 5. The CDR3 has 16 residues.

CDR3 in DNA: TGTGCCAGCAGCTTAGGTGAACACCATAATTCACCCCTCCACTTT. Amino acid sequence: CASSLGEHHNSPLHF. V and J are TRBV7-9 and TRBJ1-6; D unresolved. V dropped 1 base and J dropped 5 bases, with 9 bases sitting between them. Germline V gene data show CDR1 as SEHNR and CDR2 as FQNEAQ (reference sequence). The CDR3 has 15 residues.

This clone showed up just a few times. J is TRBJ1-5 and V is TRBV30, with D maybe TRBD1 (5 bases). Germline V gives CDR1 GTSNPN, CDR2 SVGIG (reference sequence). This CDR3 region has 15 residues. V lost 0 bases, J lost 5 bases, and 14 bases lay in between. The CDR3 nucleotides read TGTGCCTGGAGTGTGTTGGGGGGAGCCTATCAGCCCCAGCATTTT. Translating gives CAWSVLGGAYQPQHF. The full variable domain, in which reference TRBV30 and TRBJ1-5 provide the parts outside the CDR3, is SQTIHQWPATLVQPVGSPLSLECTVEGTSNPNLYWYRQAAGRGLQLLFYSVGIGQISSEVPQNLSASRPQDRQFILSSKKLLLSDSGFYLCAWSVLGGAYQPQHFGDGTRLSIL.

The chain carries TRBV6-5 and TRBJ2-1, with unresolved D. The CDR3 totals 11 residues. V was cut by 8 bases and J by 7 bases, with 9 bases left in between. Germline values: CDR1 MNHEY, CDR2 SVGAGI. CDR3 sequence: CASVKGNEQFF. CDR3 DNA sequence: TGTGCCAGCGTGAAAGGGAATGAGCAGTTCTTC.

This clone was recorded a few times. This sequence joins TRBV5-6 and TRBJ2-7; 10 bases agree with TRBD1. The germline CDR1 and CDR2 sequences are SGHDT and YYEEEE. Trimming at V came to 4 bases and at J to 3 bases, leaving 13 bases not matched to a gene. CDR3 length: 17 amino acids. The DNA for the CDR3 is TGTGCCAGCAGCCTTCTTCAAGGGACAGGGGCCTACTACGAGCAGTACTTC. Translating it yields CASSLLQGTGAYYEQYF. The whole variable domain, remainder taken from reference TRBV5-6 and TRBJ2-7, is DAGVTQSPTHLIKTRGQQVTLRCSPKSGHDTVSWYQQALGQGPQFIFQYYEEEERQRGNFPDRFSGHQFPNYSSELNVNALLLGDSALYLCASSLLQGTGAYYEQYFGPGTRLTVT.

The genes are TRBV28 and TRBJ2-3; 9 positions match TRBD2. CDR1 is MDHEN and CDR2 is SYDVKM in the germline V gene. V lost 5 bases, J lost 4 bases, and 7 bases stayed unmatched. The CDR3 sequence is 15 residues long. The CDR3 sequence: CASSLSGGGADTQYF. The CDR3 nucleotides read TGTGCCAGCAGTCTTAGCGGGGGCGGGGCAGATACGCAGTATTTT.